The 6 T cell receptor beta chains given below trace back to one sample, sequenced in a study of T-cell reconstitution after alpha-beta-depleted transplantation in children. Preparation of the TCRbeta library was carried out with unique molecular identifiers. Using its own MiXCR run on the PCR reads, TCRdb lists one record per CDR3 protein. Of some 200,000 distinct CDR3 sequences in the sample, roughly 6.3% were seen once. The specimen comprised PBMCs, sampled before TCRalphabeta/CD19-depleted stem cell transplant. These receptors came from a girl less than two years old with combined immunodeficiency, due to receive a stem cell transplant.

This clonotype was found many times. The chain has TRBV29-1 and TRBJ2-7; TRBD1 matches at 7 bases. This CDR3 is 13 amino acids long. V dropped 4 bases and J dropped 4; count of bases not matched to a gene: 7. The germline CDR1 and CDR2 sequences are SQVTM and ANQGSEA. The CDR3 coding sequence is TGCAGCGTTGGGACAGGCTCGCTGTACGAGCAGTACTTC. Its protein is CSVGTGSLYEQYF.

This clonotype was counted ten times or more. The rearrangement uses TRBV20-1 and TRBJ2-1; 8 nucleotides agree with TRBD2. V shed 3 bases, J shed 4 bases, and the junction held 8 bases outside the gene matches. Per germline, CDR1 DFQATT and CDR2 SNEGSKA (reference sequence). CDR3 length: 15 residues. Here the CDR3 reads CSASPTSEAYNEQFF. The CDR3 bases are TGCAGTGCTAGCCCGACTAGCGAAGCTTACAATGAGCAGTTCTTC.

This clonotype was seen a handful of times. The chain employs TRBV11-2 and TRBJ2-7; 9 bases are a match to TRBD2. CDR3 length: 18 residues. In germline, CDR1 is SGHAT, CDR2 FQNNGV. The junction had 13 bases not matched to a gene; V was cut back by 4 bases and J by 0 bases. Here the CDR3 DNA reads TGTGCCAGCAGCTCACAAGTGACTAGCGGAGGACTCTCCTACGAGCAGTACTTC. Amino acids: CASSSQVTSGGLSYEQYF.

This clonotype was seen repeatedly, ten times or more. The DNA for the CDR3 is TGTGCCAGCAGTTACGATGGTAGCGGAACCTACGAGCAGTACTTC. Translation gives CASSYDGSGTYEQYF. The chain employs TRBV6-5 and TRBJ2-7, with D maybe TRBD2 (6 bases). This CDR3 spans 15 amino acids. The V and J ends lost 2 bases and 2 bases respectively, with 13 bases between them. Germline values: CDR1 MNHEY, CDR2 SVGAGI.

This clonotype was detected many times. The chain combines TRBV7-2 with TRBJ2-3; tentative D call: TRBD2 (6 bases). Germline V gene lookup returns CDR1 SGHTA and CDR2 FQGNSA. The CDR3 contains 17 residues. Trimming stripped 0 bases from V and 0 bases from J, with 13 bases between. CDR3 in amino acids: CASSLAPGGRSTDTQYF. Written as DNA, the CDR3 is TGTGCCAGCAGCTTAGCGCCCGGAGGGAGAAGCACAGATACGCAGTATTTT.

The gene calls are TRBV20-1 and TRBJ2-6, with TRBD2 identical over 14 bases. Germline CDR1 is DFQATT and CDR2 is SNEGSKA (reference sequence). The J segment lost 0 bases and the V segment lost 3 bases, leaving 7 bases of the junction unmatched. This CDR3 has 19 amino acids. As DNA, the CDR3 is TGCAGTGCTAGGCCCTGGACTAGCGGGAGGAGCTCTGGGGCCAACGTCCTGACTTTC. Its protein product is CSARPWTSGRSSGANVLTF.